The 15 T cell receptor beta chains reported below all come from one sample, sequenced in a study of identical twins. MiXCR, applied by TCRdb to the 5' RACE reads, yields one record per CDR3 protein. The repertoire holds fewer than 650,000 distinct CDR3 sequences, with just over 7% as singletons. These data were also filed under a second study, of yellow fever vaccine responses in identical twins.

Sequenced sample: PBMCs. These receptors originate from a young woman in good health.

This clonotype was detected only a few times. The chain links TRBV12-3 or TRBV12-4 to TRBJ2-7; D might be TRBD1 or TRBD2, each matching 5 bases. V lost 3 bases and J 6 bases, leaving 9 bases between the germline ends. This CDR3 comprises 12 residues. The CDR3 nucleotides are TGTGCCAGCAGTTTCGAGGGGTTCGAGCAGTACTTC. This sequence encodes CASSFEGFEQYF.

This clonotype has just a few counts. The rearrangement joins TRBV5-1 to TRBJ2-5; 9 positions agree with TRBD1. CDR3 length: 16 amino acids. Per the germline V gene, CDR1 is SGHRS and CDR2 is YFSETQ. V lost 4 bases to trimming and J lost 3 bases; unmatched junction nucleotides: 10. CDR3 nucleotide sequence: TGCGCCAGCAGCCATTTGACAGGGGGTGTGGAAGAGACCCAGTACTTC. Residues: CASSHLTGGVEETQYF.

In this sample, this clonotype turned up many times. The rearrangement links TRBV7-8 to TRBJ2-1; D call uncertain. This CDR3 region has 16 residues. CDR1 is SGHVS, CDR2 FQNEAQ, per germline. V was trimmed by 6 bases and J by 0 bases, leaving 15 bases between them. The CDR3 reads CASSLKTSSSYNEQFF. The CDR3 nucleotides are TGTGCCAGCAGTCTCAAGACTTCGAGCTCCTACAATGAGCAGTTCTTC.

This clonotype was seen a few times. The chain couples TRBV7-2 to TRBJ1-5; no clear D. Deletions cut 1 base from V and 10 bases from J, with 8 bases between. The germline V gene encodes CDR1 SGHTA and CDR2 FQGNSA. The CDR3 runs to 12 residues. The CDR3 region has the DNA TGTGCCAGCAGCTTAGGACCAGGCCCCCAGCATTTT. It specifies CASSLGPGPQHF.

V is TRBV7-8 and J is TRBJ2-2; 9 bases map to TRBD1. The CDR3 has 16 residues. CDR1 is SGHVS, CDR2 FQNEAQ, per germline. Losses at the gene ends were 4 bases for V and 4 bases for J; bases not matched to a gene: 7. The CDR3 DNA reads TGTGCCAGCAGCTGGGACAGGGTATTGGGCACCGGGGAGCTGTTTTTT. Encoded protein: CASSWDRVLGTGELFF.

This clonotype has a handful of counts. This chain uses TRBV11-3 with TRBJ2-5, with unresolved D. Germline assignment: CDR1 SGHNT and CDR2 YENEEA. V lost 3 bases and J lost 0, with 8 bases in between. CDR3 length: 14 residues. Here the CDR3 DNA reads TGTGCCAGCAGCTTGGCGGCAAACCAAGAGACCCAGTACTTC. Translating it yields CASSLAANQETQYF.

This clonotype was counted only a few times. The chain's CDR3 is CASRRGGEAFF. CDR3 in DNA: TGTGCCAGCAGAAGGGGTGGTGAAGCTTTCTTT. This sequence joins TRBV12-3 or TRBV12-4 and TRBJ1-1; a possible D gene is TRBD1 (5 bases). Trimming took off 6 bases at V and 7 bases at J, with 9 bases between the two ends. The CDR3 length is 11 residues.

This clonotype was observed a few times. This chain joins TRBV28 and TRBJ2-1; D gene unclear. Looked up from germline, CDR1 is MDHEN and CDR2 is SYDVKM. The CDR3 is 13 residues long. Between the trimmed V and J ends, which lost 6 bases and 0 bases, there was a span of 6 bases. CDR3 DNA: TGTGCCAGCAGCCGTAACTCCTACAATGAGCAGTTCTTC. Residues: CASSRNSYNEQFF.

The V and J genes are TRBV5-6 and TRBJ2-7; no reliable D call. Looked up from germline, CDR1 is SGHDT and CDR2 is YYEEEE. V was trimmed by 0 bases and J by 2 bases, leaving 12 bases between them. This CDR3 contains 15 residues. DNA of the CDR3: TGTGCCAGCAGCTTGGAGATACGGTCAACCTACGAGCAGTACTTC. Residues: CASSLEIRSTYEQYF.

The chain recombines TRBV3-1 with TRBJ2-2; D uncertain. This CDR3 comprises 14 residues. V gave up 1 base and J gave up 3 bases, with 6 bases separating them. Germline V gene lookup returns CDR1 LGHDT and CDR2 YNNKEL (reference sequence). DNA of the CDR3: TGTGCCAGCAGCCAAGGGTCCGACACCGGGGAGCTGTTTTTT. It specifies CASSQGSDTGELFF.

The CDR3: CASSANPPTSGSQKMSYNEQFF. As DNA, the CDR3 is TGTGCCAGCAGCGCCAACCCGCCAACTAGCGGGAGCCAGAAGATGTCCTACAATGAGCAGTTCTTC. The chain recombines TRBV9 with TRBJ2-1, with 11 bases fitting TRBD2. This CDR3 comprises 22 residues. The germline gives CDR1 SGDLS, CDR2 YYNGEE. The junction had 21 bases not matched to a gene; V was cut back by 3 bases and J by 1 base.

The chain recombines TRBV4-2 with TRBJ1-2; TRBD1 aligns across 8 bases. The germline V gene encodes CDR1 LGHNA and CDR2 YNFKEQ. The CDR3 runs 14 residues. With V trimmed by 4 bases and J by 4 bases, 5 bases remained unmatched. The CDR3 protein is CASSPTGDSYGYTF. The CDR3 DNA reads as TGTGCCAGCAGCCCGACAGGGGATAGCTATGGCTACACCTTC.

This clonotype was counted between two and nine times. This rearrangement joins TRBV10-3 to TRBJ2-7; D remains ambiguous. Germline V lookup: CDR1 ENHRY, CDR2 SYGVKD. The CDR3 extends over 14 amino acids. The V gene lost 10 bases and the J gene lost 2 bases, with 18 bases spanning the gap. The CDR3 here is CATTALPGPYEQYV. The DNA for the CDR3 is TGTGCCACGACGGCCCTTCCCGGTCCCTACGAGCAGTACGTC.

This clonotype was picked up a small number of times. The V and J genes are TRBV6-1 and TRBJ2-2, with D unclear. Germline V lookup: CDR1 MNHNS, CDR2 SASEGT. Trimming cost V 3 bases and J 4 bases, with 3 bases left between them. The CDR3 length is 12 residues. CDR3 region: CASSDLTGELFF. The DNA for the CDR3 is TGTGCCAGCAGTGACCTCACCGGGGAGCTGTTTTTT.

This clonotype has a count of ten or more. CDR3 region: CASSPTSGKVADTQYF. The CDR3 DNA follows: TGTGCCAGCAGCCCGACTAGCGGGAAGGTGGCAGATACGCAGTATTTT. The V and J genes are TRBV12-3 or TRBV12-4 and TRBJ2-3; TRBD2 matches 11 bases. V shed 6 bases and J 4 bases; nucleotides not matched to a gene: 9. CDR3 length: 16 amino acids.